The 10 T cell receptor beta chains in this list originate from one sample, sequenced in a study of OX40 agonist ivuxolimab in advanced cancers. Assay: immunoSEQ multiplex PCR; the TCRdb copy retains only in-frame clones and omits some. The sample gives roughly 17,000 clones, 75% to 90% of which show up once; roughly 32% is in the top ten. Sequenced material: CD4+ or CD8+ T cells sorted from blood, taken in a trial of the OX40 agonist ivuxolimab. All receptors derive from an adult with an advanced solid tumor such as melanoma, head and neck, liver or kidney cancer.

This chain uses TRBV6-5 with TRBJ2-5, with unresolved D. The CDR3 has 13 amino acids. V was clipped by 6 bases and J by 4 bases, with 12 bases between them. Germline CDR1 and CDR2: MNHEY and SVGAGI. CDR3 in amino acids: CASSYRLVETQYF. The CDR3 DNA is TGTGCCAGCAGCTACCGCCTGGTAGAGACCCAGTACTTC.

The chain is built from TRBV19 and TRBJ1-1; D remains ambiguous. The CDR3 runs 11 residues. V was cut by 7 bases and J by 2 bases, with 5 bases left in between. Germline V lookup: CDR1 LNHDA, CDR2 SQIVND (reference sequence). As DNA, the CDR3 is TGTGCCAGTAAGGTAAACACTGAAGCTTTCTTT. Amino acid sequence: CASKVNTEAFF.

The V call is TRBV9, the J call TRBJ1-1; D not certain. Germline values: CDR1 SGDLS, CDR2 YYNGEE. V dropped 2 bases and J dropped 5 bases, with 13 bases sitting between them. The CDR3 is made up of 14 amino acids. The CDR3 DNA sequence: TGTGCCAGCAGCGTGAGGGAAGGAGATACTGAAGCTTTCTTT. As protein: CASSVREGDTEAFF.

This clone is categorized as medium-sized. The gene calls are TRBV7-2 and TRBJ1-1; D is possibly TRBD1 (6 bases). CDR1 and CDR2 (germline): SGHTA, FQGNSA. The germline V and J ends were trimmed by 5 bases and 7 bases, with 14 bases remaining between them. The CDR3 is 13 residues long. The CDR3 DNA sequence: TGTGCCAGCAGCGAAGGGGGTCGGAGTGAAGCTTTCTTT. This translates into CASSEGGRSEAFF. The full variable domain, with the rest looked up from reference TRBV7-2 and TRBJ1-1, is GAGVSQSPSNKVTEKGKDVELRCDPISGHTALYWYRQSLGQGLEFLIYFQGNSAPDKSGLPSDRFSAERTGGSVSTLTIQRTQQEDSAVYLCASSEGGRSEAFFGQGTRLTVV.

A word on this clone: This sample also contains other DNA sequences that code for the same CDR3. CDR3 in amino acids: CSVEELDRGVYEQYF. In nucleotides, the CDR3 is TGCAGCGTTGAAGAGTTGGACAGGGGAGTTTACGAGCAGTACTTC. The chain carries TRBV29-1 and TRBJ2-7, with TRBD1 matching over 9 bases. The length of the CDR3 is 15 residues. Germline assignment: CDR1 SQVTM and CDR2 ANQGSEA. J lost 4 bases, V lost 0 bases, and 7 bases had no gene match.

CDR3 DNA: TGTGCCAGCAGTATCTACGCGGGAGGGACCTACGAGCAGTACTTC. Translation: CASSIYAGGTYEQYF. The chain has TRBV27 and TRBJ2-7, with TRBD2 matching over 9 bases. CDR3 size: 15 residues. V lost 5 bases, J lost 2 bases, and 7 bases stayed unmatched. CDR1 is MNHEY, CDR2 SMNVEV, per germline (reference sequence).

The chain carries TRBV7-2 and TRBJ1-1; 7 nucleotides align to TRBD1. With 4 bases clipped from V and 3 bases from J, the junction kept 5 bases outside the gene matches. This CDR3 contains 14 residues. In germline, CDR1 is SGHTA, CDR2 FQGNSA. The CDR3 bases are TGTGCCAGCAGCTCTCTGGACAGGCACACTGAAGCTTTCTTT. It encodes CASSSLDRHTEAFF.

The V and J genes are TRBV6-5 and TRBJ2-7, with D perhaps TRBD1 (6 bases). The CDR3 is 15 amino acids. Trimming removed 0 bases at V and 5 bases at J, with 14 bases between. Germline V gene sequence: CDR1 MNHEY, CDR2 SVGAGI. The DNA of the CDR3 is TGTGCCAGCAGTTACTCAGGGGGTAACAATGACGAGCAGTACTTC. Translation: CASSYSGGNNDEQYF.

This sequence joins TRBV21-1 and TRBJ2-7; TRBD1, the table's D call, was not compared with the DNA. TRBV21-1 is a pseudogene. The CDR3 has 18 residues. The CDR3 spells CASSKVGKRTGGLREQYF. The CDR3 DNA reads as TGTGCCAGCAGCAAAGTAGGGAAAAGAACAGGGGGCTTGAGAGAGCAGTACTTC.

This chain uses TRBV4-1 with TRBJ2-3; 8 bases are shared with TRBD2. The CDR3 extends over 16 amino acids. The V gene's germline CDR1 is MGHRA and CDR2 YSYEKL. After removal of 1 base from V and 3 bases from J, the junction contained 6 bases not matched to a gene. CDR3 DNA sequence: TGCGCCAGCAGCCAAGTACCGGGGGGGAGAACAGATACGCAGTATTTT. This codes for CASSQVPGGRTDTQYF.